The clone carrying this T cell receptor beta chain was recorded a few times. The antigen remains undetermined. This CDR3 has 17 amino acids. V dropped 5 bases and J dropped 2; count of bases not matched to a gene: 10. Germline lookup yields CDR1 MNHEY and CDR2 SMNVEV (reference sequence). According to the study, TCR beta libraries were built with iRepertoire HTBI primers and CDR3-region Arm-PCR. TCRdb processed the multiplex PCR reads anew with MiXCR; each CDR3 protein has one entry. The table records a few hundred thousand distinct CDR3 sequences, approximately 15% of them present only once. Described time point: newly diagnosed GD, antithyroid drugs for less than 3 months. Researchers made the TCR library from RNA that was extracted from PBMCs. The data originate from a study of regulatory T cells in long-lasting Graves disease. General study findings and limits: TRBV28, TRBJ1-2 and TRBJ2-5 were segments that persistent disease favored.

This same sample was also part of a study on T cells in Graves' hyperthyroidism and ophthalmopathy. From that paper: In patients aged 18 to 65, hyperthyroidism was newly diagnosed, with duration under 2 months.

This chain uses TRBV27 with TRBJ2-3, with 10 bases that match TRBD2. The TCR was taken from a woman aged 45 to 65 with Graves disease. The sequencing used peripheral blood mononuclear cells (PBMCs), collected at new diagnosis, from a patient treated with antithyroid drugs. The chain's CDR3 is CASSPFASGSLTDTQYF. In nucleotides, the CDR3 is TGTGCCAGCAGTCCTTTTGCTAGCGGGAGCCTCACAGATACGCAGTATTTT.